A selection of T cell receptor beta chains follows, all from one sample in a study of T cell responses to AZD1222 COVID-19 vaccine. Here immunoSEQ multiplex PCR was the method, and the copy in TCRdb shows in-frame clones only, minus some. The sample holds 130,000 to 150,000 clones, 90% to 95% seen once. The starting material was peripheral blood, obtained on day 0 of AZD1222 vaccination. These receptors were taken from an adult in good health. Each CDR3 is given with its conserved first and last residue. The D gene is left open where the match is weak. The size of a clone is reported for some rows only, either as once, few or many, or as a class for expanded clones.

TRBJ1-4 | NA | TRBV27 | TRBD1 | TGTGCCAGCAGTTTATCAAGGGGACAGGGGTTTGAAAAACTGTTTTTT | CASSLSRGQGFEKLFF
TRBJ2-7 | NA | TRBV28 | NA | TGTGCCAGCAGCAAGGGGACCTTCGTCGAGCAGTACTTC | CASSKGTFVEQYF
TRBJ2-5 | NA | TRBV19 | NA | TGTGCCAGTAGAGTACACGGGGACCAAGAGACCCAGTACTTC | CASRVHGDQETQYF
TRBJ2-5 | NA | TRBV12-3/TRBV12-4 | NA | TGTGCCAGCAGGCGGGCCTCCAGGGAGACCCAGTACTTC | CASRRASRETQYF
TRBJ1-1 | NA | TRBV9 | NA | TGTGCCAGCAGCGTAGGACCCGGGGCCGGCACTGAAGCTTTCTTT | CASSVGPGAGTEAFF
TRBJ2-7 | NA | TRBV5-4 | NA | TGTGCCAGCAGCTATCGACAGGACAGCTCCTACGAGCAGTACTTC | CASSYRQDSSYEQYF
TRBJ1-5 | once | TRBV2 | NA | TGTGCCAGCAGTGACGGGGTTCAGCCCCAGCATTTT | CASSDGVQPQHF
TRBJ2-5 | NA | TRBV7-2 | NA | TGTGCCAGCAGCTTAAGAGGGGGAGAGACCCAGTACTTC | CASSLRGGETQYF
TRBJ2-7 | NA | TRBV13 | TRBD2 | TGTGCCAGCAGTCATGGACTAGCACCCGCCTACGAGCAGTACTTC | CASSHGLAPAYEQYF
TRBJ1-5 | NA | TRBV6-5 | NA | TGTGCCAGCACCCCGTCAGGTGGGCAGCCCCAGCATTTT | CASTPSGGQPQHF
TRBJ1-1 | NA | TRBV29-1 | TRBD1 | TGCAGCGTTGATCCTAGGACAGGGAACACTGAAGCTTTCTTT | CSVDPRTGNTEAFF
TRBJ1-2 | NA | TRBV10-3 | NA | TGTGCCATCAGTGGCCAGCTCCTAGGCGGCTACACCTTC | CAISGQLLGGYTF
TRBJ2-7 | NA | TRBV11-2 | NA | TGTGCCAGCAGTTTTTCCCCGGGGAATCAGTACTTC | CASSFSPGNQYF
TRBJ1-1 | NA | TRBV7-3 | NA | TGTGCCAGCAGCTTTGGGCAGGGGCCTTTGGGGAACACTGAAGCTTTCTTT | CASSFGQGPLGNTEAFF
TRBJ2-1 | NA | TRBV5-6 | NA | TGTGCCAGCAGCGGGGGGGCGCAGAGAGGCTCCTACAATGAGCAGTTCTTC | CASSGGAQRGSYNEQFF
TRBJ2-3 | NA | TRBV4-3 | NA | TGCGCCAGCAGCCAAGGAGGTGAGCGACTCACAGATACGCAGTATTTT | CASSQGGERLTDTQYF
TRBJ1-2 | NA | TRBV5-5 | TRBD1 | TGTGCCAGCAGCGACCAGGGGGGAGGCTACACCTTC | CASSDQGGGYTF
TRBJ2-1 | NA | TRBV11-2 | NA | TGTGCCAGCAGCTTAGAAACTCAATCCTACAATGAGCAGTTCTTC | CASSLETQSYNEQFF
TRBJ2-3 | NA | TRBV7-9 | NA | TGTGCCAGCAGTCGCACAGATACGCAGTATTTT | CASSRTDTQYF
TRBJ1-1 | NA | TRBV7-9 | TRBD1 | TGTGCCAGCAGCTTAGCGCAGACAGGGGACGAAGCTTTCTTT | CASSLAQTGDEAFF
TRBJ2-2 | NA | TRBV5-1 | TRBD2 | TGCGCCAGCAGCTTCTTAGCGGGAGCGAACACCGGGGAGCTGTTTTTT | CASSFLAGANTGELFF
TRBJ1-4 | NA | TRBV30 | NA | TGTGCCTGGAGTCCACTGGGGGATACAACTAATGAAAAACTGTTTTTT | CAWSPLGDTTNEKLFF
TRBJ2-7 | NA | TRBV28 | NA | TGTGCCAGCAGTCCGTTCAACCAGGGATACGAGCAGTACTTC | CASSPFNQGYEQYF
TRBJ1-1 | NA | TRBV10-3 | NA | TGTGCCATCACGAGTGGCACTGAAGCTTTCTTT | CAITSGTEAFF
TRBJ2-7 | NA | TRBV4-3 | TRBD2 | TGCGCCAGCAGCCAAGATAGAGCGGGACTCACGGGCTACGAGCAGTACTTC | CASSQDRAGLTGYEQYF
TRBJ2-7 | NA | TRBV4-1 | NA | TGCGCCAGCAGCCAAGATTTTGGGAAGACACTTTACGAGCAGTACTTC | CASSQDFGKTLYEQYF
TRBJ1-2 | NA | TRBV7-8 | NA | TGTGCCAGCAGCCTGGGGACGCACCATAACTATGGCTACACCTTC | CASSLGTHHNYGYTF
TRBJ2-3 | NA | TRBV6-2/TRBV6-3 | TRBD2 | TGTGCCAGCAGCTTCCCGGGACTAGCGCTTACAGATACGCAGTATTTT | CASSFPGLALTDTQYF
TRBJ2-5 | NA | TRBV3-1/TRBV3-2 | NA | TGTGCCAGCAGCCAAGGATCCCCGGGGATACGGGAGACCCAGTACTTC | CASSQGSPGIRETQYF
TRBJ1-2 | once | TRBV27 | NA | TGTGCCAGCAGTTTTTGGCAGGCCTATGGCTACACCTTC | CASSFWQAYGYTF
TRBJ1-1 | NA | TRBV4-1 | NA | TGCGCCAGCAGCCAAGCCCTCCGATGGGCCTTT | CASSQALRWAF
TRBJ2-2 | NA | TRBV4-3 | NA | TGCGCCAGCAGCCAAGGACCAGGGTCGAGACTGTTTTTT | CASSQGPGSRLFF
TRBJ1-1 | NA | TRBV18 | NA | TGTGCCAGCTCCAGTACGCGGGTAACGACAGAAGCTTTCTTT | CASSSTRVTTEAFF
TRBJ2-1 | NA | TRBV18 | TRBD2 | TGTGCCAGCTCACCACCGGGGACTAGCGGGGGCTCTGAGCAGTTCTTC | CASSPPGTSGGSEQFF
TRBJ1-2 | NA | TRBV5-1 | TRBD1 | TGCGCCAGCAGCCCCGGGACAGCCGCGGGAAGCTACACCTTC | CASSPGTAAGSYTF
TRBJ2-7 | NA | TRBV18 | NA | TGTGCCAGCTCACCAGCGCAAAGGGGCGATAGCTCCTACGAGCAGTACTTC | CASSPAQRGDSSYEQYF
TRBJ2-7 | NA | TRBV5-6 | TRBD1 | TGTGCCAGCAGCTCCAACCCGGGACAGGGTGGCTACGAGCAGTACTTC | CASSSNPGQGGYEQYF
TRBJ2-3 | NA | TRBV25-1 | TRBD2 | TGTGCCAGCAGTGATGCTAGCGGGGAAAGTACGCAGTATTTT | CASSDASGESTQYF
TRBJ1-3 | NA | TRBV25-1 | NA | TGTGCCAGCAGTGAACTATCGACTGACGTCTCTGGAAACACCATATATTTT | CASSELSTDVSGNTIYF
TRBJ1-6 | once | TRBV5-6 | TRBD1 | TGTGCCAGCAGCTTGGCCACAGGGGGCCGTAATTCACCCCTCCACTTT | CASSLATGGRNSPLHF
TRBJ2-7 | NA | TRBV6-2/TRBV6-3 | NA | TGTGCCAGCAGCCCCCTGGGCAGGGTCGAGCAGTACTTC | CASSPLGRVEQYF
TRBJ2-3 | NA | TRBV5-1 | TRBD2 | TGCGCCAGCAGCTTGAACGGGGGGGACACAGATACGCAGTATTTT | CASSLNGGDTDTQYF
TRBJ1-6 | NA | TRBV3-1/TRBV3-2 | NA | TGTGCCAGCAGCCTACTCCCCTTT | CASSLLPF
TRBJ1-5 | NA | TRBV10-2 | NA | TGCGCCAGCAGTGACCGCGCCAGGACAGTAAATCAGCCCCAGCATTTT | CASSDRARTVNQPQHF
TRBJ1-3 | NA | TRBV29-1 | NA | TGCAGCGTCGGATCCTCTGGAAACACCATATATTTT | CSVGSSGNTIYF
TRBJ2-3 | NA | TRBV7-2 | NA | TGTGCCAGCAGCTCTCCTAGCACAGATACGCAGTATTTT | CASSSPSTDTQYF
TRBJ2-1 | NA | TRBV6-2/TRBV6-3 | TRBD2 | TGTGCCAGCAGGCCTAGCGGGCCCTCCTACAATGAGCAGTTCTTC | CASRPSGPSYNEQFF
TRBJ1-2 | NA | TRBV4-3 | NA | TGCGCCAGCAGCCAAGCGGTACTGACCTTCTATGGCTACACCTTC | CASSQAVLTFYGYTF
TRBJ2-1 | NA | TRBV20-1 | NA | TGCAGTGCTAGTGAGACCTACAATGAGCAGTTCTTC | CSASETYNEQFF
TRBJ1-3 | NA | TRBV13 | NA | TGTGCCAGCAGAACCGGACTGGAGGGAAACACCATATATTTT | CASRTGLEGNTIYF
TRBJ2-5 | NA | TRBV7-9 | TRBD2 | TGTGCCAGCGGACTAGCGGGGGGGGAGACCCAGTACTTC | CASGLAGGETQYF
TRBJ2-1 | NA | TRBV3-1/TRBV3-2 | NA | TGTGCCAGCAGCCTCAGAAAAGGGTTCTCCGATGAGCAGTTCTTC | CASSLRKGFSDEQFF
TRBJ1-6 | NA | TRBV5-4 | NA | TGTGCCAGCAGCAGGGTCAATTCACCCCTCCACTTT | CASSRVNSPLHF